The rows below give T cell receptor beta chains drawn from one sample of a study of blood T cell repertoires in COVID-19. Clones were sequenced by immunoSEQ multiplex PCR, and TCRdb holds only the in-frame ones, with some missing. The data contain some 200,000 clones, around nine tenths of them singletons. The sample consisted of peripheral blood. These receptors were collected from a man between 18 and 35 years old with active or convalescent COVID-19. Each CDR3 is given with its conserved first and last residue. The D gene is left open where the match is weak. Size tells how often a clone was seen (once, few, many) or the class of an expanded clone, and some rows leave it out.

-	TRBV29-1	TRBJ1-1	-	TGCAGCGTTAGGGGGGGAAGGACTGAAGCTTTCTTT	CSVRGGRTEAFF
-	TRBV19	TRBJ2-3	-	TGTGCCACCTCAGCAGGGCCAAGCTTCACAGATACGCAGTATTTT	CATSAGPSFTDTQYF
-	TRBV10-3	TRBJ1-5	TRBD1	TGTGCCATCAGCGCAACCGGGACAGGCGATCAGCCCCAGCATTTT	CAISATGTGDQPQHF
-	TRBV19	TRBJ1-4	TRBD1	TGTGCCAGTATCTCCGGGGACAGGGGTAATGAAAAACTGTTTTTT	CASISGDRGNEKLFF
-	TRBV4-2	TRBJ1-1	TRBD1	TGTGCCAGCAGCCAAGTCGGTGAGGGACAGGGAAACACTGAAGCTTTCTTT	CASSQVGEGQGNTEAFF
once	TRBV14	TRBJ2-1	TRBD1	TGTGCCAGCAGCCCCTTAGGGGGCGCCTACAATGAGCAGTTCTTC	CASSPLGGAYNEQFF
-	TRBV14	TRBJ1-5	-	TGTGCCAGCAGCCAAGATCTAGTTGGCTCGCCCCAGCATTTT	CASSQDLVGSPQHF
once	TRBV9	TRBJ2-7	TRBD2	TGTGCCAGCAGCCCGTGGACTAGCGGGGTGCCTAGGGAGCAGTACTTC	CASSPWTSGVPREQYF
-	TRBV11-1	TRBJ2-1	-	TGTGCCAGCAGTTCCCTAGCGACTAGCTCCTACAATGAGCAGTTCTTC	CASSSLATSSYNEQFF
-	TRBV21-1	TRBJ2-1	-	TGTGCCAGCAGCCCTCTGAAGGGCGGGGAGCAGTTCTTC	CASSPLKGGEQFF
-	TRBV5-1	TRBJ1-6	-	TGCGCCAGCAGCTTGGACGTGCAGGGTACCCCCCTCCACTTT	CASSLDVQGTPLHF
-	TRBV7-6	TRBJ2-1	TRBD1	TGTGCCAGCAGCATGTCGTGGGACAGGGACTACAATGAGCAGTTCTTC	CASSMSWDRDYNEQFF
-	TRBV5-1	TRBJ1-2	TRBD1	TGCGCCAGCAGTAACGGACAGGGGTCCTTCTATGGCTACACCTTC	CASSNGQGSFYGYTF
-	TRBV19	TRBJ2-1	TRBD2	TGTGCCAGTAGTCCAAGGGGTAGCGGGGGGTCATCTAGCTCCTACAATGAGCAGTTCTTC	CASSPRGSGGSSSSYNEQFF
-	TRBV2	TRBJ2-5	-	TGTGCCAGCAACCGGGGCCAAGAGACCCAGTACTTC	CASNRGQETQYF
-	TRBV5-6	TRBJ1-1	-	TGTGCCAGCAGCTTTCAGACAATAGAAGCTTTCTTT	CASSFQTIEAFF
-	TRBV2	TRBJ2-1	TRBD2	TGTGCCAGCAGTCTCCGACTAGCGGGGGGCAATGAGCAGTTCTTC	CASSLRLAGGNEQFF
-	TRBV18	TRBJ1-1	-	TGTGCCAGCTCCCCCATGGACACGAACACTGAAGCTTTCTTT	CASSPMDTNTEAFF
-	TRBV14	TRBJ1-4	-	TGTGCCAGCAGCCAAGATCGGACAGCAGCCCGGGCTAATGAAAAACTGTTTTTT	CASSQDRTAARANEKLFF
-	TRBV28	TRBJ1-1	-	TGTGCCAGCAGTTTACTCACGGGCACTGAAGCTTTCTTT	CASSLLTGTEAFF
-	TRBV24-1	TRBJ2-2	TRBD1	TGTGCCACCAGTGACCCCGGGACAGGGGACGGGGAGCTGTTTTTT	CATSDPGTGDGELFF
-	TRBV7-8	TRBJ2-1	TRBD2	TGTGCCAGCAGCCCCGCGAGCGGGGGCCACAATGAGCAGTTCTTC	CASSPASGGHNEQFF
-	TRBV24-1	TRBJ2-3	-	TGTGCCACCAGTGGGCAGGGGCTCACAGATACGCAGTATTTT	CATSGQGLTDTQYF
-	TRBV6-5	TRBJ2-3	-	TGTGCCAGCACAAGAGGAGCCGGCGGCACAGATACGCAGTATTTT	CASTRGAGGTDTQYF
once	TRBV4-2	TRBJ2-5	TRBD2	TGTGCCAGCAGCCAAGATGTTCCGCGGGGGGGGAGAATGGAGACCCAGTACTTC	CASSQDVPRGGRMETQYF
-	TRBV24-1	TRBJ2-5	-	TGTGCCACCAGTGACGGTGCAGGGTGGGAACAAGAGACCCAGTACTTC	CATSDGAGWEQETQYF
-	TRBV27	TRBJ2-1	-	TGTGCCAGCAGTTTCCTTGGACGGACTAATGAGCAGTTCTTC	CASSFLGRTNEQFF
-	TRBV29-1	TRBJ1-1	TRBD1	TGCAGCGTTGAGGGGTTCACAGGGGGGGACACTAAAGCTTTCTTT	CSVEGFTGGDTKAFF
-	TRBV4-1	TRBJ2-1	-	TGCGCCAGCAGCCAAGACCCAGGACACAAGAGCTCCTACAATGAGCAGTTCTTC	CASSQDPGHKSSYNEQFF
-	TRBV7-8	TRBJ1-4	-	TGTGCCAGCAGCTTACAGGGTAATGAAAAACTGTTTTTT	CASSLQGNEKLFF
-	TRBV20-1	TRBJ2-7	TRBD2	TGCAGTGCTAGTCTACTAGCGTACTACGAGCAGTACTTC	CSASLLAYYEQYF
-	TRBV2	TRBJ2-1	-	TGTGCCAGCAGCCCTACAGGGACGATACAGTTCTTC	CASSPTGTIQFF
few	TRBV3-1/TRBV3-2	TRBJ1-2	-	TGTGCCAGCAGCCCAATGACTGGACAAGCCGCTCGTGGCTACACCTTC	CASSPMTGQAARGYTF
-	TRBV2	TRBJ2-5	-	TGTGCCAGCAGTGTTTTGGGGGGAAGGGAGACCCAGTACTTC	CASSVLGGRETQYF
-	TRBV6-5	TRBJ1-1	-	TGTGCCAGCAGTTCGCCGTTCAGGGGTTACACTGAAGCTTTCTTT	CASSSPFRGYTEAFF
-	TRBV20-1	TRBJ1-2	-	TGCAGTGCCCGCGAGGACTATGGCTACACCTTC	CSAREDYGYTF
-	TRBV9	TRBJ2-5	-	TGTGCCAGCAGCGCATCAATGCAAGAGACCCAGTACTTC	CASSASMQETQYF
-	TRBV24-1	TRBJ1-1	-	TGTGCCACCAGTGACGCGGGGCAGGTTGAAGCTTTCTTT	CATSDAGQVEAFF
-	TRBV7-9	TRBJ1-5	TRBD1	TGTGCCAGCAGCTCCTGGGACAGGGGGCACAATCAGCCCCAGCATTTT	CASSSWDRGHNQPQHF
few	TRBV6-1	TRBJ1-1	TRBD1	TGTGCCAGCAGTGACGTCCCCGACAGGGGTGGCACTGAAGCTTTCTTT	CASSDVPDRGGTEAFF
few	TRBV2	TRBJ2-1	TRBD1	TGTGCCAGCAGTGAAGGGGACAGGGTGTATGAGCAGTTCTTC	CASSEGDRVYEQFF
-	TRBV19	TRBJ2-3	-	TGTGCCAGTAGGCGGACAGCGAGCACAGATACGCAGTATTTT	CASRRTASTDTQYF
-	TRBV4-2	TRBJ1-1	-	TGTGCCAGCAGCCAGGGTACGGGACACCCGGAAGCTTTCTTT	CASSQGTGHPEAFF
-	TRBV6-5	TRBJ1-4	-	TGTGCCAGCAGTTACTCCGAGATTAATGAAAAACTGTTTTTT	CASSYSEINEKLFF
-	TRBV12-3/TRBV12-4	TRBJ2-1	-	TGTGCCAGCAGTCTAAGCTCCTACAATGAGCAGTTCTTC	CASSLSSYNEQFF
-	TRBV3-1/TRBV3-2	TRBJ1-2	-	TGTGCCAGCAGCCACGGGGAAAACTATGGCTACACCTTC	CASSHGENYGYTF
-	TRBV19	TRBJ2-2	TRBD2	TGTGCCAGTAGTATAAAGGGGACTAGCGCTAACACCGGGGAGCTGTTTTTT	CASSIKGTSANTGELFF
-	TRBV4-1	TRBJ1-2	-	TGCGCCAGCAGCCAAGAAGGTACAGGACCAGGGATCGGCTACACCTTC	CASSQEGTGPGIGYTF
-	TRBV19	TRBJ1-1	TRBD1	TGTGCCAGTAGTATGGACAGGGGGAACACTGAAGCTTTCTTT	CASSMDRGNTEAFF
-	TRBV6-1	TRBJ2-2	-	TGTGCCAGCAGTGAATGGAGGGCCCCCGGGGAGCTGTTTTTT	CASSEWRAPGELFF
-	TRBV29-1	TRBJ2-7	TRBD2	TGCAGCGTTCACCGTAGCGGGAGCTACGAGCAGTACTTC	CSVHRSGSYEQYF
-	TRBV3-1/TRBV3-2	TRBJ1-1	TRBD1	TGTGCCAGCAGGCCCCGGGACAGGGCTAACACTGAAGCTTTCTTT	CASRPRDRANTEAFF
-	TRBV5-5	TRBJ2-3	-	TGTGCCAGCAGCTTCTACGGGCAGGGGGGAAATACGCAGTATTTT	CASSFYGQGGNTQYF
-	TRBV19	TRBJ2-1	TRBD2	TGTGCCAGTTCCCTCAGACTAGCGATTAACAATGAGCAGTTCTTC	CASSLRLAINNEQFF